This T cell receptor beta chain came from a study of CD8+ T cells in alopecia areata. Investigators isolated RNA and reverse transcribed it into cDNA to act as the sequencing template. The data were produced by immunoSEQ multiplex PCR, yet TCRdb's version contains in-frame clones alone and is incomplete. The top ten hold about 3.2% of the sample, which has around 100,000 clones, less than 60% seen once. Specified treatment: oral pan-JAK inhibitor, 5-10 mg twice daily. CDR3 length equals 13 residues. CDR1 is SQVTM and CDR2 is ANQGSEA in the germline V gene. Trimming left V 3 bases short and J 7 bases short, with 15 bases between.

The V gene is TRBV29-1, the J gene TRBJ1-2, with D possibly matching TRBD1 (5 bases). Sequenced material: CD4+ T cells sorted from blood, taken at week 24, from a patient treated with tofacitinib. This clonotype was obtained from a human donor with alopecia areata. CDR3 sequence reads: CSVDTGREGGYTF. In nucleotides, the CDR3 is TGCAGCGTTGATACAGGCAGGGAGGGTGGCTACACCTTC.